Following are 32 T cell receptor beta chains from one sample sequenced in a study of siplizumab effects on memory and regulatory T cells. Cells from the mixed lymphocyte reaction were cocultured for around six days at 37°C. The data were produced by immunoSEQ multiplex PCR, yet TCRdb's version contains in-frame clones alone and is incomplete. The sample yields roughly 5,300 clones, 45% to 50% seen once. For these TCRs, the target antigens are not known. The specimen sequenced was CFSE-low (dividing) CD8+ T cells sorted from an allogeneic mixed lymphocyte reaction. The receptors stem from a human donor in good health; the cells came from an allogeneic mixed lymphocyte reaction. Some clones in this sample may be carry-over from other donors' samples.

This clone was detected only a few times. This sequence joins TRBV2 and TRBJ1-1; perhaps TRBD1 as D (5 bases). This CDR3 has 15 amino acids. V shed 4 bases and J shed 5 bases, with 17 bases lying between them. Germline lookup yields CDR1 SNHLY and CDR2 FYNNEI. The CDR3 DNA sequence: TGTGCCAGCAGTGGGGTGAGGGGAAGAGTGACTGAAGCTTTCTTT. It codes for CASSGVRGRVTEAFF. The full variable domain, its missing parts supplied by reference TRBV2 and TRBJ1-1, is EPEVTQTPSHQVTQMGQEVILRCVPISNHLYFYWYRQILGQKVEFLVSFYNNEISEKSEIFDDQFSVERPDGSNFTLKIRSTKLEDSAMYFCASSGVRGRVTEAFFGQGTRLTVV.

In nucleotides, the CDR3 is TGTGCCAGCAGCTTGGGCCTAAATGGCTACACCTTC. Its protein is CASSLGLNGYTF. The chain recombines TRBV7-9 with TRBJ1-2, with no clear D. Germline CDR1 and CDR2: SEHNR and FQNEAQ (reference sequence). The CDR3 is 12 amino acids. Trimming shortened V by 3 bases and J by 6 bases, and 8 bases separated the two germline ends.

This rearrangement joins TRBV10-1 to TRBJ2-1, with no clear D. V lost 6 bases to trimming and J lost 15 bases, with 21 bases between them. CDR1 and CDR2 (germline): WNHNN, SYGVQD (reference sequence). The CDR3 has 13 residues. CDR3 region: CASSAKTGRITFF. The CDR3 region has the DNA TGCGCCAGCAGCGCAAAGACGGGCCGGATTACGTTCTTC.

A single count supports this clone. J is TRBJ2-5 and V is TRBV6-6; weak D call: TRBD1 (6 bases). There are 12 residues in the CDR3. Germline values: CDR1 MNHNY, CDR2 SVGAGI (reference sequence). Trimming removed 10 bases at V and 1 base at J, with 10 bases between. The CDR3 nucleotides are TGTGCCACCACAGGGCCCCAAGAGACCCAGTACTTC. This sequence encodes CATTGPQETQYF.

J is TRBJ1-5 and V is TRBV5-6; no definite D call. Germline CDR1 reads SGHDT; CDR2 reads YYEEEE. Trimming left V 7 bases short and J 7 bases short, with 21 bases between. The CDR3 has 15 residues. CDR3 sequence: CASRSTTASHQPQHF. CDR3 DNA: TGTGCCAGCCGCTCGACTACAGCGAGTCACCAGCCCCAGCATTTT.

The rearrangement uses TRBV9 and TRBJ2-2, with D possibly matching TRBD1 (6 bases). The CDR3 sequence is 17 residues long. Germline CDR1 and CDR2: SGDLS and YYNGEE. Trimming removed 0 bases from V and 2 bases from J, with 14 bases in between. CDR3 DNA: TGTGCCAGCAGCGTAGCTATAATGGACAGAAACACCGGGGAGCTGTTTTTT. As protein: CASSVAIMDRNTGELFF. The full variable domain, with the rest looked up from reference TRBV9 and TRBJ2-2, is DSGVTQTPKHLITATGQRVTLRCSPRSGDLSVYWYQQSLDQGLQFLIQYYNGEERAKGNILERFSAQQFPDLHSELNLSSLELGDSALYFCASSVAIMDRNTGELFFGEGSRLTVL.

The rearrangement links TRBV7-3 to TRBJ2-1; no clear D gene. Trimming left V 2 bases short and J 9 bases short, with 11 bases between. This CDR3 comprises 13 residues. The germline CDR1 and CDR2 sequences are SGHTA and FQGTGA. The CDR3 coding sequence is TGTGCCAGCAGCTTATACGGACCCACTGAGCAGTTCTTC. This codes for CASSLYGPTEQFF. Looking up the rest from reference TRBV7-3 and TRBJ2-1 gives the full variable domain: GAGVSQTPSNKVTEKGKYVELRCDPISGHTALYWYRQSLGQGPEFLIYFQGTGAADDSGLPNDRFFAVRPEGSVSTLKIQRTERGDSAVYLCASSLYGPTEQFFGPGTRLTVL.

A single count supports this clone. The chain links TRBV5-6 to TRBJ2-7; D possibly corresponds to TRBD1 (5 bases). V was shortened by 3 bases and J by 2 bases, with 12 bases between the two germline ends. The CDR3 totals 14 residues. The V gene's germline CDR1 is SGHDT and CDR2 YYEEEE. The CDR3 loop reads CASSYTGITYEQYF. For the CDR3, the DNA is TGTGCCAGCAGCTACACAGGTATCACCTACGAGCAGTACTTC.

This sequence joins TRBV4-1 and TRBJ2-1; 12 bases are a match to TRBD2. Germline CDR1 MGHRA, CDR2 YSYEKL. This CDR3 is built from 15 residues. J lost 8 bases, V lost 3 bases, and 5 bases had no gene match. The chain's CDR3 is CASSQLAGGPYEQFF. The CDR3 DNA reads as TGCGCCAGCAGCCAGCTAGCGGGAGGGCCGTATGAGCAGTTCTTC.

By share, this clone counts as medium-sized. The chain uses TRBV9 and TRBJ2-7, with 10 bases lining up with TRBD1. The J segment lost 1 base and the V segment lost 2 bases, leaving 3 bases of the junction unmatched. From germline, CDR1 is SGDLS and CDR2 YYNGEE. The CDR3 has 15 residues. The CDR3 reads CASSVTGGPSYEQYF. CDR3 coding DNA: TGTGCCAGCAGCGTGACAGGGGGCCCTTCCTACGAGCAGTACTTC.

The chain carries TRBV6-5 and TRBJ2-7; 12 bases fit TRBD2. Trimming cost V 7 bases and J 4 bases; bases outside gene matches: 5. Per germline, CDR1 MNHEY and CDR2 SVGAGI. This CDR3 region has 14 residues. This CDR3 is CASNPTSGRYEQYF. The CDR3 bases are TGTGCCAGCAACCCGACTAGCGGGAGATACGAGCAGTACTTC.

This clone was observed a handful of times. The chain uses TRBV28 and TRBJ2-7; 9 bases line up with TRBD1. V shed 10 bases and J 4 bases; nucleotides not matched to a gene: 11. CDR3 length: 14 amino acids. The V gene's germline CDR1 is MDHEN and CDR2 SYDVKM. The CDR3 is CATSPGQGMYEQYF. In DNA, the CDR3 is TGTGCCACCTCCCCGGGACAGGGTATGTACGAGCAGTACTTC.

The chain recombines TRBV11-2 with TRBJ2-3; maybe TRBD2 (5 bases). Germline values: CDR1 SGHAT, CDR2 FQNNGV. V gave up 2 bases and J gave up 2 bases, with 8 bases separating them. CDR3 size: 14 residues. Written as DNA, the CDR3 is TGTGCCAGCAGCTTACTAGCTTCCACAGATACGCAGTATTTT. Encoded protein: CASSLLASTDTQYF.

This clone was detected a few times. The chain is built from TRBV14 and TRBJ1-5, with a possible D match to TRBD1 (6 bases). CDR3 length: 15 amino acids. Germline CDR1 reads SGHDN; CDR2 reads FVKESK. Trimming took 1 base from V and 5 from J, leaving 12 bases between them. CDR3 DNA: TGTGCCAGCAGCCAAGTCCGGGACAACCATCAGCCCCAGCATTTT. This translates into CASSQVRDNHQPQHF. Looking up the rest from reference TRBV14 and TRBJ1-5 gives the full variable domain: EAGVTQFPSHSVIEKGQTVTLRCDPISGHDNLYWYRRVMGKEIKFLLHFVKESKQDESGMPNNRFLAERTGGTYSTLKVQPAELEDSGVYFCASSQVRDNHQPQHFGDGTRLSIL.

V and J are TRBV7-6 and TRBJ2-5; 10 nucleotides match TRBD2. The CDR3 runs 17 residues. V was clipped by 0 bases and J by 5 bases; unmatched bases: 9. CDR1 and CDR2 from the germline V gene are SGHVS and FNYEAQ. The CDR3 DNA follows: TGTGCCAGCAGCTTAGCTGTTCTAGCGGGAGTAAGGGAGACCCAGTACTTC. Translated: CASSLAVLAGVRETQYF. Full variable domain (outside the CDR3, taken from reference TRBV7-6 and TRBJ2-5): GAGVSQSPRYKVTKRGQDVALRCDPISGHVSLYWYRQALGQGPEFLTYFNYEAQQDKSGLPNDRFSAERPEGSISTLTIQRTEQRDSAMYRCASSLAVLAGVRETQYFGPGTRLLVL.

CDR3 bases: TGTGCCAGCAAATCGCTAGCGGGAGGGGGAGGGGAGCTGTTTTTT. It encodes CASKSLAGGGGELFF. The V call is TRBV2, the J call TRBJ2-2; TRBD2 aligns across 12 bases. The CDR3 sequence is 15 residues long. Germline assignment: CDR1 SNHLY and CDR2 FYNNEI. V shed 7 bases and J 8 bases; nucleotides not matched to a gene: 8. The entire variable domain, with the rest obtained from reference TRBV2 and TRBJ2-2, is as follows: EPEVTQTPSHQVTQMGQEVILRCVPISNHLYFYWYRQILGQKVEFLVSFYNNEISEKSEIFDDQFSVERPDGSNFTLKIRSTKLEDSAMYFCASKSLAGGGGELFFGEGSRLTVL.

J is TRBJ1-3 and V is TRBV7-9; the D is unclear. There are 12 residues in the CDR3. Looked up from germline, CDR1 is SEHNR and CDR2 is FQNEAQ (reference sequence). V was shortened by 7 bases and J by 2 bases, with 6 bases between the two germline ends. CDR3 bases: TGTGCCAGCACATTGGCTGGAAACACCATATATTTT. Translation: CASTLAGNTIYF.

This chain joins TRBV10-2 and TRBJ2-5; perhaps TRBD1 as D (5 bases). This CDR3 region has 13 residues. From germline, CDR1 is WSHSY and CDR2 SAAADI. Trimming removed 6 bases at V and 3 bases at J, with 11 bases between. CDR3 amino acids: CASSDDSEETQYF. The DNA of the CDR3 is TGCGCCAGCAGCGATGACAGTGAAGAGACCCAGTACTTC.

The chain links TRBV6-4 to TRBJ2-5; D is possibly TRBD1 or TRBD2 (5 bases each). The CDR3 consists of 12 residues. Trimming shortened V by 6 bases and J by 5 bases, and 10 bases separated the two germline ends. Germline-derived CDR1 and CDR2 are MRHNA and SNTAGT. The CDR3 loop is CASSGAGETQYF. In DNA form, the CDR3 reads TGTGCCAGCAGCGGGGCCGGGGAGACCCAGTACTTC.

The sample holds one count of this clone. The gene calls are TRBV11-2 and TRBJ2-2; no firm D call. V was shortened by 5 bases and J by 6 bases, with 10 bases between the two germline ends. Germline CDR1 reads SGHAT; CDR2 reads FQNNGV. CDR3 length: 13 amino acids. The CDR3 protein is CASSRGVPGELFF. As DNA, the CDR3 is TGTGCCAGCAGCCGTGGGGTGCCCGGGGAGCTGTTTTTT.

The rearrangement uses TRBV27 and TRBJ1-6, with TRBD1 matching over 8 bases. Germline V gene data show CDR1 as MNHEY and CDR2 as SMNVEV (reference sequence). This CDR3 is built from 16 residues. J gave up 10 bases and V 6 bases, and 14 bases lay outside the gene matches. The CDR3 region is CASSSPPRGRESPLHF. CDR3 in DNA: TGTGCCAGCAGCTCCCCCCCCAGGGGGCGGGAATCACCCCTCCACTTT.

The chain joins TRBV6-5 to TRBJ2-3, with D perhaps assigned TRBD1 or TRBD2 (5 bases each). Trimming took off 1 base at V and 5 bases at J, with 10 bases between the two ends. This CDR3 contains 14 residues. CDR1 is MNHEY, CDR2 SVGAGI, per germline. The chain's CDR3 is CASSYWPRGDTQYF. The CDR3 DNA reads as TGTGCCAGCAGTTACTGGCCGAGGGGAGATACGCAGTATTTT.

The J gene is TRBJ2-1, the V gene TRBV29-1; 7 nucleotides line up with TRBD2. CDR1 is SQVTM, CDR2 ANQGSEA, per germline. V trimming: 4 bases; J trimming: 1 base; junction bases outside the gene matches: 7. The CDR3 covers 15 residues. In nucleotides, the CDR3 is TGCAGCGTTGTGCTAGCGGCCTCATCCTACAATGAGCAGTTCTTC. It encodes CSVVLAASSYNEQFF.

This clone was seen only a few times. This sequence joins TRBV2 and TRBJ2-7; D perhaps matches TRBD2 (7 bases). This CDR3 has 16 amino acids. The V gene lost 10 bases and the J gene lost 2 bases, with 24 bases spanning the gap. Germline CDR1 and CDR2: SNHLY and FYNNEI. The DNA of the CDR3 is TGTGCCACCCAAGGGGGAGCGGGACGATACACCTACGAGCAGTACTTC. Residues: CATQGGAGRYTYEQYF.

This clone was observed a handful of times. This chain links TRBV2 with TRBJ2-1; TRBD1 matches at 7 bases. Germline V gives CDR1 SNHLY, CDR2 FYNNEI. The trim removed 4 bases at V and 4 bases at J, leaving 13 bases unmatched. The CDR3 runs 17 residues. CDR3 coding DNA: TGTGCCAGCAGTGCCCCTTGGGACAGTTTTAGTTACAATGAGCAGTTCTTC. Residues: CASSAPWDSFSYNEQFF.

The CDR3 loop is CARNLQGLYQPQHF. The CDR3 DNA reads TGCGCCAGAAACCTGCAGGGGTTGTATCAGCCCCAGCATTTT. The V and J genes are TRBV5-1 and TRBJ1-5; maybe TRBD1 (6 bases). This CDR3 spans 14 amino acids. V lost 8 bases to trimming and J lost 5 bases, with 17 bases between them. Germline assignment: CDR1 SGHRS and CDR2 YFSETQ.

There are a few counts of this clone. The genes are TRBV5-8 and TRBJ2-2; tentatively, D is TRBD1 (6 bases). Trimming took 2 bases from V and 1 from J, leaving 9 bases between them. The CDR3 covers 15 residues. Germline loops: CDR1 SGHTS, CDR2 YDEGEE. The DNA of the CDR3 is TGTGCCAGCAGCTTATTAGGGGGGAACACCGGGGAGCTGTTTTTT. Residues: CASSLLGGNTGELFF.

The V call is TRBV5-5, the J call TRBJ2-4; no clear D gene. CDR1 is SGHKS and CDR2 is YYEKEE in the germline V gene (reference sequence). Trimming shortened V by 0 bases and J by 0 bases, and 10 bases separated the two germline ends. The CDR3 consists of 16 residues. The CDR3 loop is CASSLGRTLAKNIQYF. CDR3 DNA: TGTGCCAGCAGCTTGGGACGGACCTTAGCCAAAAACATTCAGTACTTC.

The sample holds a few counts of this clone. This sequence joins TRBV13 and TRBJ1-1, with D tentatively TRBD1 (5 bases). Germline CDR1 is PRHDT and CDR2 is FYEKMQ (reference sequence). Trimming removed 5 bases at V and 5 bases at J, with 18 bases between. The CDR3 length is 15 residues. Here the CDR3 DNA reads TGTGCCAGCAGCGGCATGGGGCAGGGTTGGACTGAAGCTTTCTTT. This codes for CASSGMGQGWTEAFF.

This clone has a handful of counts. This chain uses TRBV9 with TRBJ1-2, with 8 bases aligning to TRBD1. CDR1 SGDLS and CDR2 YYNGEE come from the germline V gene. V shed 0 bases and J 2 bases; nucleotides not matched to a gene: 3. This CDR3 has 15 residues. The CDR3 loop is CASSVGAGGNYGYTF. CDR3 bases: TGTGCCAGCAGCGTAGGGGCAGGGGGCAACTATGGCTACACCTTC.

The J gene is TRBJ2-1, the V gene TRBV9; TRBD2 matches 10 bases. V trimming: 0 bases; J trimming: 8 bases; junction bases outside the gene matches: 5. Germline V gene sequence: CDR1 SGDLS, CDR2 YYNGEE. The CDR3 covers 15 residues. The CDR3 here is CASSVVASGSYEQFF. CDR3 DNA: TGTGCCAGCAGCGTAGTAGCTAGCGGGAGTTATGAGCAGTTCTTC.

The chain couples TRBV4-1 to TRBJ2-5; 13 bases align to TRBD2. The CDR3 runs 15 residues. Germline CDR1 MGHRA, CDR2 YSYEKL. J lost 4 bases, V lost 4 bases, and 3 bases had no gene match. Written as DNA, the CDR3 is TGCGCCAGCAGCCCCGGACTAGCGGGAGCAGAGACCCAGTACTTC. The encoded protein is CASSPGLAGAETQYF.